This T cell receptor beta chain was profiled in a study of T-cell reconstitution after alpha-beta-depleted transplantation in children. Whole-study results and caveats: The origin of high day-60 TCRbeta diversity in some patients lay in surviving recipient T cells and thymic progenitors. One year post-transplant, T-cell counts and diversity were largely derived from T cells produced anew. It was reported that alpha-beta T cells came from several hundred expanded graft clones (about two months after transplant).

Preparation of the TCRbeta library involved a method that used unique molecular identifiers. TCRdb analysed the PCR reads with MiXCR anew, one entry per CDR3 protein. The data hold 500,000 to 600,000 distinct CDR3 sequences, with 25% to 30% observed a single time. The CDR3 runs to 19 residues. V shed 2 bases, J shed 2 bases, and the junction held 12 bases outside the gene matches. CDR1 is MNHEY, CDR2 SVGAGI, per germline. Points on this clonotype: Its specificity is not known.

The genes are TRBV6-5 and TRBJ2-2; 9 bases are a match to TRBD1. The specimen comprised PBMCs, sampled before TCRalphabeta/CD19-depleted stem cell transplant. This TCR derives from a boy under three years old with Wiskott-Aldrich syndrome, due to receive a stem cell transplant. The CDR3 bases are TGTGCCAGCAGTTACACCTTCCCCGGGACAGGGCACAACACCGGGGAGCTGTTTTTT. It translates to CASSYTFPGTGHNTGELFF.